A selection of T cell receptor beta chains follows, all from one sample in a study of T-cell memory formation after mild COVID-19. A single record per CDR3 protein comes from TCRdb applying MiXCR to the 5' RACE reads. Here the sample spans 100,000 to 150,000 distinct CDR3 sequences, approximately 6.2% being singletons. Sequencing was done on a sample of PBMCs or a T cell subset sorted from them (not recorded which). These TCRs come from an adult woman who had mild COVID-19 (a few samples of this study predate the infection). Cell type and time point are not known. The CDR3 runs from the conserved cysteine through the conserved F or W. The D gene is left open where the match is weak. Clone size is given for some rows only: seen once, a few or many times, or a class if the clone is expanded.

j_gene	abundance	v_gene	d_gene	CDR3aa	CDR3nt
TRBJ2-1	few	TRBV18	TRBD1	CASSPPGQGNQQFF	TGTGCCAGCTCACCACCGGGACAGGGTAATCAGCAGTTCTTC
TRBJ2-5	many	TRBV5-1	.	CASSQTGRQETQYF	TGCGCCAGCAGCCAAACAGGTCGGCAAGAGACCCAGTACTTC
TRBJ2-1	few	TRBV12-3/TRBV12-4	TRBD2	CASISGGLAGVRHEQFF	TGTGCCAGCATCTCTGGGGGCCTAGCGGGAGTTCGGCATGAGCAGTTCTTC
TRBJ2-3	many	TRBV20-1	.	CSASSSLDTDTQYF	TGCAGTGCTAGCTCATCGCTGGACACAGATACGCAGTATTTT
TRBJ1-5	.	TRBV5-5	TRBD1	CASSFSGQDQPQHF	TGTGCCAGCAGCTTTTCGGGACAGGATCAGCCCCAGCATTTT
TRBJ1-2	.	TRBV7-2	TRBD1	CASRPGGANYGYTF	TGTGCCAGCAGGCCAGGGGGCGCTAACTATGGCTACACCTTC
TRBJ1-1	few	TRBV7-9	TRBD1	CASRDRVNTEAFF	TGTGCCAGCAGAGACAGGGTGAACACTGAAGCTTTCTTT
TRBJ2-1	few	TRBV9	TRBD2	CASSPRVAGANNEQFF	TGTGCCAGCAGCCCCAGAGTAGCGGGGGCTAACAATGAGCAGTTCTTC
TRBJ2-1	few	TRBV20-1	TRBD2	CSASGLEARYNEQFF	TGCAGTGCTAGCGGACTAGAGGCCCGTTACAATGAGCAGTTCTTC
TRBJ2-7	many	TRBV9	.	CASSVDMGTHEQYF	TGTGCCAGCAGCGTAGATATGGGAACCCACGAGCAGTACTTC
TRBJ2-7	many	TRBV15	.	CATSRDTGTYEQYF	TGTGCCACCAGCAGAGATACAGGCACCTACGAGCAGTACTTC
TRBJ2-7	.	TRBV5-4	TRBD2	CASSLGLARMYF	TGTGCCAGCAGCTTGGGACTAGCGAGGATGTACTTC
TRBJ2-3	few	TRBV9	.	CASSTDQGSTDTQYF	TGTGCCAGCAGCACAGACCAGGGGAGCACAGATACGCAGTATTTT
TRBJ1-2	few	TRBV12-3/TRBV12-4	.	CASSTHSGGRGGYTF	TGTGCCAGCAGTACCCACAGCGGGGGGCGAGGTGGCTACACCTTC
TRBJ2-3	many	TRBV12-3/TRBV12-4	TRBD2	CASSFRTSITDTQYF	TGTGCCAGCAGTTTCAGGACTAGCATCACAGATACGCAGTATTTT
TRBJ1-4	few	TRBV7-9	TRBD1	CASSRPTGRNEKLFF	TGTGCCAGCAGCCGCCCGACAGGGCGTAATGAAAAACTGTTTTTT
TRBJ2-1	.	TRBV12-3/TRBV12-4	TRBD2	CASSFWTLAGGHNEQFF	TGTGCCAGCAGTTTTTGGACGTTAGCGGGAGGACACAATGAGCAGTTCTTC
TRBJ2-5	.	TRBV7-2	.	CASSISGTRPRLRQYF	TGTGCCAGCAGCATCTCCGGGACGAGGCCAAGATTGCGCCAGTACTTC
TRBJ2-5	many	TRBV5-6	.	CASSRSRLQETQYF	TGTGCCAGCAGCCGGTCACGACTTCAAGAGACCCAGTACTTC
TRBJ2-1	few	TRBV5-6	.	CASSLPGSNEQFF	TGTGCCAGCAGCTTGCCCGGGAGCAATGAGCAGTTCTTC
TRBJ1-5	.	TRBV20-1	.	CSAQRGPGQPQHF	TGCAGTGCTCAGAGGGGCCCTGGACAGCCCCAGCATTTT
TRBJ2-3	many	TRBV7-8	TRBD2	CASSPLRGREFTDTQYF	TGTGCCAGCAGCCCACTAAGAGGGAGGGAGTTCACAGATACGCAGTATTTT
TRBJ2-5	many	TRBV5-5	.	CASSSRRSMGETQYF	TGTGCCAGCAGCTCCCGCCGGAGTATGGGGGAGACCCAGTACTTC
TRBJ1-3	once	TRBV29-1	.	CSVGRGNTIYF	TGCAGCGTTGGTCGAGGAAACACCATATATTTT
TRBJ1-6	few	TRBV19	.	CASSTSGVASPLHF	TGTGCCAGTAGTACCTCGGGAGTCGCTTCACCCCTCCACTTT
TRBJ2-7	.	TRBV29-1	.	CSASSHYEQYF	TGCAGCGCCTCCAGCCACTACGAGCAGTACTTC
TRBJ2-3	many	TRBV5-1	TRBD1	CASSLGQGRDTQYF	TGCGCCAGCAGCTTGGGACAGGGGAGAGATACGCAGTATTTT
TRBJ1-1	many	TRBV15	.	CATSRVRGGTEAFF	TGTGCCACCAGCAGAGTCCGGGGCGGCACTGAAGCTTTCTTT
TRBJ1-3	.	TRBV2	TRBD1	CASSGQGSGNTIYF	TGTGCCAGCAGCGGACAGGGCTCTGGAAACACCATATATTTT
TRBJ2-7	.	TRBV18	.	CASSPQAGTYEQYF	TGTGCCAGCTCACCACAGGCCGGGACCTACGAGCAGTACTTC
TRBJ1-4	.	TRBV11-3	TRBD1	CASSLTGGGEKLFF	TGTGCCAGCAGCCTTACAGGGGGCGGTGAAAAACTGTTTTTT
TRBJ2-7	.	TRBV9	TRBD1	CASSVAGQGSVSGSEQYF	TGTGCCAGCAGCGTCGCGGGACAGGGTTCTGTGTCGGGGTCCGAGCAGTACTTC
TRBJ1-2	few	TRBV7-9	.	CASRSTWGSYGYTF	TGTGCCAGCAGAAGTACGTGGGGGAGCTATGGCTACACCTTC
TRBJ1-1	few	TRBV10-3	TRBD1	CAISADRAQAFF	TGTGCCATCAGTGCTGACAGGGCCCAAGCTTTCTTT
TRBJ2-5	many	TRBV7-6	TRBD1	CASSSLGDRIWETQYF	TGTGCCAGCAGCTCCCTAGGGGACAGAATCTGGGAGACCCAGTACTTC
TRBJ2-2	few	TRBV10-3	TRBD2	CAISAGTSGITGELFF	TGTGCCATCAGTGCTGGGACTAGCGGGATTACCGGGGAGCTGTTTTTT
TRBJ2-7	many	TRBV24-1	.	CATSEGATRGSYEQYF	TGTGCCACCAGTGAGGGGGCCACGCGAGGATCCTACGAGCAGTACTTC
TRBJ2-1	.	TRBV15	TRBD2	CATSPGLALGYNEQFF	TGTGCCACCAGCCCGGGACTAGCGCTTGGGTACAATGAGCAGTTCTTC
TRBJ2-7	many	TRBV7-6	.	CASSSRAGNSYEQYF	TGTGCCAGCAGCTCCCGGGCGGGGAACTCCTACGAGCAGTACTTC
TRBJ1-1	many	TRBV12-3/TRBV12-4	.	CASSSWVGGPEAFF	TGTGCCAGCAGTTCCTGGGTCGGGGGGCCTGAAGCTTTCTTT
TRBJ2-5	few	TRBV28	.	CASSLGTGRGTQYF	TGTGCCAGCAGTCTCGGGACGGGACGGGGTACCCAGTACTTC
TRBJ1-2	.	TRBV7-9	.	CASSFDGTAGLHGYTF	TGTGCCAGCAGCTTTGACGGAACAGCCGGCCTCCATGGCTACACCTTC
TRBJ2-5	few	TRBV3-1	.	CASSQPHRVVETQYF	TGTGCCAGCAGCCAACCGCACAGGGTAGTAGAGACCCAGTACTTC
TRBJ2-3	.	TRBV7-2	.	CASSLGLDTQYF	TGTGCCAGCAGCTTAGGTTTAGATACGCAGTATTTT
TRBJ2-6	few	TRBV7-8	.	CASSLGVTYISGANVLTF	TGTGCCAGCAGCTTAGGGGTGACATATATCTCTGGGGCCAACGTCCTGACTTTC
TRBJ2-3	few	TRBV5-1	.	CASSLELGRPDTQYF	TGCGCCAGCAGCTTGGAGCTGGGCAGGCCAGATACGCAGTATTTT
TRBJ1-3	few	TRBV12-3/TRBV12-4	TRBD1	CATQTRTGTGNTIYF	TGTGCCACCCAAACTCGGACAGGGACGGGAAACACCATATATTTT
TRBJ1-6	few	TRBV27	TRBD1	CASSARQGPYNSPLHF	TGTGCCAGCAGTGCACGACAGGGCCCCTATAATTCACCCCTCCACTTT
TRBJ2-1	many	TRBV20-1	.	CSAHRLGGSYNEQFF	TGCAGTGCGCACAGACTAGGAGGGTCCTACAATGAGCAGTTCTTC
TRBJ2-3	few	TRBV9	.	CASSASGLRSDTQYF	TGTGCCAGCAGCGCAAGCGGTCTGCGTTCAGATACGCAGTATTTT
TRBJ1-2	.	TRBV10-3	.	CAMGTVNYGYTF	TGTGCCATGGGGACGGTTAACTATGGCTACACCTTC
TRBJ2-5	many	TRBV7-2	.	CASSSSTTMETQYF	TGTGCCAGCAGCTCCTCGACTACGATGGAGACCCAGTACTTC
TRBJ1-1	few	TRBV5-4	TRBD1	CASSLSDRGTEAFF	TGTGCCAGCAGCTTGAGCGACAGGGGTACTGAAGCTTTCTTT
TRBJ2-5	few	TRBV7-2	TRBD2	CASSELARTQYF	TGTGCCAGCAGCGAACTAGCGCGGACCCAGTACTTC
TRBJ2-7	.	TRBV7-8	.	CASSLGVVNEQYF	TGTGCCAGCAGCTTAGGCGTTGTAAACGAGCAGTACTTC
TRBJ2-3	many	TRBV5-6	.	CASGPDGGPDTQYF	TGTGCCAGCGGACCGGACGGGGGCCCAGATACGCAGTATTTT
TRBJ1-2	.	TRBV29-1	.	CSVGEGYGYTF	TGCAGCGTTGGGGAGGGCTATGGCTACACCTTC
TRBJ1-2	many	TRBV7-8	.	CASNHREGDYGYTF	TGTGCCAGCAATCACAGGGAAGGGGACTATGGCTACACCTTC
TRBJ2-1	.	TRBV5-1	TRBD2	CASSLGSRGGYNEQFF	TGCGCCAGCAGCTTGGGCTCGCGGGGGGGATACAATGAGCAGTTCTTC
TRBJ1-1	few	TRBV19	.	CASSIPRARNTEAFF	TGTGCCAGTAGTATCCCTCGGGCCAGGAACACTGAAGCTTTCTTT